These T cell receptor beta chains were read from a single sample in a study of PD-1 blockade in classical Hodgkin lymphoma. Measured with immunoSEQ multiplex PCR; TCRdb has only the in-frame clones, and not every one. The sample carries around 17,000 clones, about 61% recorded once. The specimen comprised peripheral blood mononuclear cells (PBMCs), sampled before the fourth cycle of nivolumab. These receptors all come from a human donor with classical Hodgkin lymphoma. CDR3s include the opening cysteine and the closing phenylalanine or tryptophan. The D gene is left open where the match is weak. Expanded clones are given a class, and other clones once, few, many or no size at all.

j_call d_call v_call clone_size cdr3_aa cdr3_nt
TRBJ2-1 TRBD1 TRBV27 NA CASGPGTDSYNEQFF TGTGCCAGCGGACCTGGGACAGATTCCTACAATGAGCAGTTCTTC
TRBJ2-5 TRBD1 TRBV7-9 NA CASSKGQDETQYF TGTGCCAGCAGCAAGGGACAGGACGAGACCCAGTACTTC
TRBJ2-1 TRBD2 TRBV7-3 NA CASSPLAGGPGEQFF TGTGCCAGCAGCCCGCTAGCGGGAGGGCCCGGTGAGCAGTTCTTC
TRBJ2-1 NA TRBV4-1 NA CASSHRAYREGSNEQFF TGCGCCAGCAGCCATAGGGCTTACCGCGAGGGTAGCAATGAGCAGTTCTTC
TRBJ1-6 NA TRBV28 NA CASREGEVSPLHF TGTGCCAGCAGGGAAGGGGAGGTATCGCCCCTCCACTTT
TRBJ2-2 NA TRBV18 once CASSPSSGRELFF TGTGCCAGCTCACCATCGAGCGGGCGGGAGCTGTTTTTT
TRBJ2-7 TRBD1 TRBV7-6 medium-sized CASSRTGGHEQYF TGTGCCAGCAGCAGGACAGGGGGCCACGAGCAGTACTTC
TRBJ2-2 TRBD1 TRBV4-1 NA CASSFYGDRMNTGELFF TGCGCCAGCAGCTTCTACGGGGACAGGATGAACACCGGGGAGCTGTTTTTT
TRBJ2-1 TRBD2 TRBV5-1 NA CASSFTSGKNEQFF TGCGCCAGCAGCTTTACTAGCGGGAAGAATGAGCAGTTCTTC
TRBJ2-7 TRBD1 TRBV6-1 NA CASRGTGVLYEQYF TGTGCCAGCAGGGGGACAGGGGTGTTATACGAGCAGTACTTC
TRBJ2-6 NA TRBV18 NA CASSPRQSSGANVLTF TGTGCCAGCTCACCTAGACAAAGCTCTGGGGCCAACGTCCTGACTTTC
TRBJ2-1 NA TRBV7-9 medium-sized CATSPTGILFF TGTGCCACCTCTCCTACAGGGATTCTGTTCTTC
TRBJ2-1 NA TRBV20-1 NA CSASFLDEQFF TGCAGTGCTAGCTTTTTGGACGAGCAGTTCTTC
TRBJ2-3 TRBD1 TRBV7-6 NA CASSLSGGAPDTQYF TGTGCCAGCAGCTTATCAGGGGGCGCACCGGATACGCAGTATTTT
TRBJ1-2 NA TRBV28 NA CASRGSSNYGYTF TGTGCCAGCAGGGGTTCCTCCAACTATGGCTACACCTTC
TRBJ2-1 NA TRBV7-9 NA CASSPRGSATSYNEQFF TGTGCCAGCAGCCCCAGGGGTAGCGCTACCTCCTACAATGAGCAGTTCTTC
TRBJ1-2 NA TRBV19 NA CASSMGQGTNYGYTF TGTGCCAGTAGTATGGGGCAGGGGACCAACTATGGCTACACCTTC
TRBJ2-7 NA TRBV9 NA CASSVGPYEQYF TGTGCCAGCAGCGTAGGTCCCTACGAGCAGTACTTC
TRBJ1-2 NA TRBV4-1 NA CASSLDRKGGYTF TGCGCCAGCAGTCTTGACCGTAAGGGTGGCTACACCTTC
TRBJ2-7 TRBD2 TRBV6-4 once CASSAPRTSGEQYF TGTGCCAGCAGTGCCCCGAGGACTAGCGGTGAGCAGTACTTC
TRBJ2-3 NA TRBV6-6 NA CASSYSLTDTQYF TGTGCCAGCAGTTACTCCTTGACAGATACGCAGTATTTT
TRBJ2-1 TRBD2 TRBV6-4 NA CASSDWGLAGVDEQFF TGTGCCAGCAGTGACTGGGGACTAGCGGGAGTCGATGAGCAGTTCTTC
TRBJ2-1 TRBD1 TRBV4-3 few CASSPGQGEGYEQFF TGCGCCAGCAGCCCCGGACAGGGGGAGGGGTATGAGCAGTTCTTC
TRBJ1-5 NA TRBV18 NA CASSPTGGVGNQPQHF TGTGCCAGCTCACCCACCGGGGGCGTCGGCAATCAGCCCCAGCATTTT
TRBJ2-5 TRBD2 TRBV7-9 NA CASSLGPSGQETQYF TGTGCCAGCAGCCTAGGGCCTAGCGGACAAGAGACCCAGTACTTC
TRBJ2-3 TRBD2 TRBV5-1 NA CASSLAVAGGTDTQYF TGCGCCAGCAGCTTGGCAGTGGCGGGAGGCACAGATACGCAGTATTTT
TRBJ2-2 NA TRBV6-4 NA CASRVDQQQENTGELFF TGTGCCAGCAGGGTGGATCAACAACAAGAAAACACCGGGGAGCTGTTTTTT
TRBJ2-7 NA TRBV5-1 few CASSLAFRSSYEQYF TGCGCCAGCAGCTTGGCCTTCAGGAGCTCCTACGAGCAGTACTTC
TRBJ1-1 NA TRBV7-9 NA CASSLGAGATEAFF TGTGCCAGCAGCTTAGGGGCAGGGGCCACTGAAGCTTTCTTT
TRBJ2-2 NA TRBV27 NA CASSSLARTGELFF TGTGCCAGCAGTTCCTTGGCGCGTACCGGGGAGCTGTTTTTT
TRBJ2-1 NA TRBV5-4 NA CASSLDSGRRGADEQFF TGTGCCAGCAGCTTGGATTCGGGGCGGAGGGGGGCCGATGAGCAGTTCTTC
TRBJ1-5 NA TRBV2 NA CASSEYGVYSNQPQHF TGTGCCAGCAGTGAATACGGAGTTTATAGCAATCAGCCCCAGCATTTT
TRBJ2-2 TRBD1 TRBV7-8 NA CASSPPTGENTGELFF TGTGCCAGCAGCCCCCCGACAGGGGAGAACACCGGGGAGCTGTTTTTT
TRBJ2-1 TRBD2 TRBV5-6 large CASSLWTSNEQFF TGTGCCAGCAGCTTATGGACTAGCAATGAGCAGTTCTTC
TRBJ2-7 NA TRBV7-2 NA CASSFRSGTASYEQYF TGTGCCAGCAGCTTTCGTTCCGGGACGGCCTCCTACGAGCAGTACTTC
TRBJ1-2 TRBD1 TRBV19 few CASAAGTGSLYGYTF TGTGCCAGTGCCGCCGGGACAGGGAGCCTCTATGGCTACACCTTC
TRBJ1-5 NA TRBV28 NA CASSLVGVGNIGVSNQPQHF TGTGCCAGCAGTTTAGTTGGTGTAGGGAATATAGGTGTAAGCAATCAGCCCCAGCATTTT
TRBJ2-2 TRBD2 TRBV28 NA CASSSPGLAGATGELFF TGTGCCAGCAGTTCGCCGGGACTAGCGGGAGCTACCGGGGAGCTGTTTTTT
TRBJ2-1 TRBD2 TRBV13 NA CASSPRLAGGPFDEQFF TGTGCCAGCAGCCCGAGACTAGCGGGAGGGCCATTTGATGAGCAGTTCTTC
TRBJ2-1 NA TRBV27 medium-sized CASSSSTLGNEQFF TGTGCCAGCAGTTCCAGCACCCTTGGGAATGAGCAGTTCTTC
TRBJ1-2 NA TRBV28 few CASSLGELYGYTF TGTGCCAGCAGTTTAGGGGAACTCTATGGCTACACCTTC
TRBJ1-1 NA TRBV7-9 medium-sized CASSSRGADTEAFF TGTGCCAGCAGCTCGCGAGGGGCTGATACTGAAGCTTTCTTT
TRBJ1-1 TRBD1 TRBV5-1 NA CASSLTGEDTEAFF TGCGCCAGCAGTTTAACAGGGGAGGACACTGAAGCTTTCTTT
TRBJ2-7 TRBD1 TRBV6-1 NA CASSLDRPQVYEQYF TGTGCCAGCAGCCTGGACAGGCCTCAGGTCTACGAGCAGTACTTC
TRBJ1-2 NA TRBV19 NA CASSTPDLLWHYGYTF TGTGCCAGTAGTACTCCTGACCTATTGTGGCACTATGGCTACACCTTC
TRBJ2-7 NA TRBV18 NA CASSPPTSYEQYF TGTGCCAGCTCACCACCTACGAGCTACGAGCAGTACTTC
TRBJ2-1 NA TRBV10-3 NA CAIREVTSSYNEQFF TGTGCCATCAGGGAAGTAACGAGCTCCTACAATGAGCAGTTCTTC
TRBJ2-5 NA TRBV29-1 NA CSADSGGTQYF TGCAGCGCTGACTCCGGCGGGACCCAGTACTTC
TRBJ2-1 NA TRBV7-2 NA CASSSNRQFF TGTGCCAGCAGCTCAAACCGACAGTTCTTC
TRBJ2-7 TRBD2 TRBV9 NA CASSSRGVAGYEQYF TGTGCCAGCAGCTCTCGGGGGGTAGCGGGCTACGAGCAGTACTTC
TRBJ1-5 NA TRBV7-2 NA CASSLYNQPQHF TGTGCCAGCAGCTTATACAATCAGCCCCAGCATTTT
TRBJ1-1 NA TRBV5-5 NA CASSLLKGMGTEAFF TGTGCCAGCAGCTTGCTGAAGGGAATGGGCACTGAAGCTTTCTTT
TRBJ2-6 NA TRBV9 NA CASSPYSGANVLTF TGTGCCAGCAGCCCGTACTCTGGGGCCAACGTCCTGACTTTC
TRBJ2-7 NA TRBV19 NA CASSIGRWTDPYEQYF TGTGCCAGTAGTATTGGGAGGTGGACAGACCCCTACGAGCAGTACTTC